The 27 T cell receptor beta chains listed next were all sequenced from one sample in a study of prognosis after radiotherapy for stage I lung cancer. CDR3 of TCR beta was amplified from genomic DNA via a two-round multiplex PCR. The first round of PCR was done with primers that matched each TRBV and TRBJ gene. TCRdb processed the multiplex PCR reads anew with MiXCR; each CDR3 protein has one entry. There are tens of thousands of distinct CDR3 sequences in the sample; roughly 35% occur only once, and approximately 9% lies in the top ten. The sequenced sample was PBMCs, obtained before or after stereotactic body radiation therapy (not recorded which). The receptor set was obtained from a donor aged 50 or older with non-small cell lung cancer.

Note on this clonotype: A much bigger clone sits one base away, suggesting this may be a read error. This chain joins TRBV6-1 and TRBJ1-1; 8 positions match TRBD1. The CDR3 extends over 12 amino acids. Germline-derived CDR1 and CDR2 are MNHNS and SASEGT. J gave up 8 bases and V 8 bases, and 7 bases lay outside the gene matches. The DNA of the CDR3 is TGTGCCAGCCTGGACAGGGCGGAAGAAGCTTTCTTT. Translating gives CASLDRAEEAFF.

Regarding this clonotype: Given a far larger clone just one base away, this is likely a sequencing read error. The rearrangement uses TRBV6-8 and TRBJ2-7, with D possibly TRBD2 on 5 matching bases. Trimming took off 6 bases at V and 9 bases at J, with 18 bases between the two ends. Germline-derived CDR1 and CDR2 are MNHGY and SAAAGT. The CDR3 totals 13 residues. As DNA, the CDR3 is TGTGCCAGCAGGGCACCTGCGGGCCACGGGCAGTACTTC. Translated, it gives CASRAPAGHGQYF.

This clonotype has a count of ten or more. This chain connects TRBV28 to TRBJ1-1; 7 positions match TRBD1. The V gene's germline CDR1 is MDHEN and CDR2 SYDVKM. The V segment lost 2 bases and the J segment 3 bases; nucleotides outside the gene matches: 3. There are 14 residues in the CDR3. CDR3 bases: TGTGCCAGCAGTTTACAACAGGGGTACACTGAAGCTTTCTTT. Amino acid sequence: CASSLQQGYTEAFF. Filled out from reference TRBV28 and TRBJ1-1, the complete variable domain reads DVKVTQSSRYLVKRTGEKVFLECVQDMDHENMFWYRQDPGLGLRLIYFSYDVKMKEKGDIPEGYSVSREKKERFSLILESASTNQTSMYLCASSLQQGYTEAFFGQGTRLTVV.

The chain couples TRBV12-3 or TRBV12-4 to TRBJ1-3; unclear D gene. V was cut by 6 bases and J by 4 bases, with 13 bases left in between. The CDR3 sequence is 14 residues long. The CDR3 DNA reads as TGTGCCAGCAGCCCCTACTCTGGAGGAAACACCATATATTTT. As protein: CASSPYSGGNTIYF.

With respect to this clonotype: This likely reflects a read error, since a far larger clone is one base away. The gene calls are TRBV7-2 and TRBJ2-2, with no clear D. This CDR3 region has 16 residues. The V end was cut by 6 bases, the J end by 4 bases, with 18 bases between. Germline loops: CDR1 SGHTA, CDR2 FQGNSA. In nucleotides, the CDR3 is TGTGCCAGCAGTCCGTCGCCAAACCCCACCACCGGGGAGCTGTTTTTT. Translation gives CASSPSPNPTTGELFF.

Note on this clonotype: This likely stems from a read error, as it lies one base from a far larger clone. The chain employs TRBV6-1 and TRBJ1-5; D unresolved. This CDR3 is built from 13 residues. The germline gives CDR1 MNHNS, CDR2 SASEGT. CDR3 coding DNA: TGTGCCAGCAGACCCCGGGCGGATCAGCACCAGCATTTT. As protein: CASRPRADQHQHF.

This clonotype was observed at least ten times. The rearrangement uses TRBV5-1 and TRBJ2-5; D perhaps matches TRBD1 (6 bases). The germline V gene has CDR1 SGHRS and CDR2 YFSETQ. V lost 0 bases and J lost 0, with 12 bases in between. The CDR3 runs to 16 residues. CDR3 sequence reads: CASSLGTAMYQETQYF. For the CDR3, the DNA is TGCGCCAGCAGCTTGGGGACAGCCATGTACCAAGAGACCCAGTACTTC.

As to this clonotype: This likely traces to a read error, being one base from a far larger clone. This chain joins TRBV6-4 and TRBJ2-7; 8 nucleotides align to TRBD2. V trimming: 7 bases; J trimming: 3 bases; junction bases outside the gene matches: 8. The CDR3 covers 14 residues. CDR1 MRHNA and CDR2 SNTAGT come from the germline V gene. CDR3 in DNA: TGTGCCAGCATATTGAGCGGGAGAAGCTACGAGCAGTACTTC. Protein product: CASILSGRSYEQYF.

This chain joins TRBV19 and TRBJ2-7, with D perhaps TRBD1 or TRBD2 (5 bases each). The V end lost 4 bases, the J end lost 0 bases, and 10 bases lay between the germline ends. CDR3 length: 14 residues. Germline CDR1 LNHDA, CDR2 SQIVND (reference sequence). The CDR3, as DNA: TGTGCCAGTAGTAAGGGACGGACCTCCTACGAGCAGTACTTC. It codes for CASSKGRTSYEQYF.

Worth noting for this clonotype: Sequence at one end of the junction differs from germline and may be a read error. The gene calls are TRBV12-5 and TRBJ2-1; perhaps TRBD1 as D (5 bases). The germline gives CDR1 LGHNT, CDR2 FRNRAP. The CDR3 consists of 13 residues. The chain's CDR3 is CSSGPTVLGKQFF. In nucleotides, the CDR3 is TGTTCTAGTGGCCCGACAGTCTTGGGGAAGCAGTTCTTC.

This clonotype occurred many times. V usage is TRBV4-3 and J usage is TRBJ2-3; D gene ambiguous. V was pared by 0 bases and J by 2 bases, with 9 bases between. Germline CDR1 reads LGHNA; CDR2 reads YSLEER. This CDR3 has 15 residues. The CDR3 loop reads CASSQDPGTTDTQYF. For the CDR3, the DNA is TGCGCCAGCAGCCAAGACCCAGGAACCACAGATACGCAGTATTTT.

Comments on this clonotype: A junction boundary mismatches the germline segment, possibly from a read error. This chain joins TRBV6-2 or TRBV6-3 and TRBJ1-1, with 10 bases that match TRBD1. In germline, CDR1 is MNHEY, CDR2 SVGEGT. The CDR3 has 15 residues. CDR3 in amino acids: CASRQGALGNTEAFF. The CDR3 DNA is TGCGCCAGCAGACAGGGGGCTCTGGGGAACACTGAAGCTTTCTTT.

The sample holds many counts of this clonotype. This chain joins TRBV5-1 and TRBJ1-3; weak D call: TRBD1 (5 bases). Germline values: CDR1 SGHRS, CDR2 YFSETQ. The CDR3 runs to 13 residues. Trimming stripped 7 bases from V and 4 bases from J, with 12 bases between. The CDR3 nucleotides are TGCGCCAGCGGCGATGGGGCCGGAAACACCATATATTTT. Translating gives CASGDGAGNTIYF.

This clonotype was observed many times. The chain couples TRBV28 to TRBJ1-3; D is uncertain. Germline assignment: CDR1 MDHEN and CDR2 SYDVKM. The CDR3 totals 13 residues. Trimming took 5 bases from V and 11 from J, leaving 16 bases between them. CDR3 in DNA: TGTGCCAGCAGTCGAACCGGGTATTGGCCCATATATTTT. The encoded protein is CASSRTGYWPIYF. Full variable domain (rest looked up from reference TRBV28 and TRBJ1-3): DVKVTQSSRYLVKRTGEKVFLECVQDMDHENMFWYRQDPGLGLRLIYFSYDVKMKEKGDIPEGYSVSREKKERFSLILESASTNQTSMYLCASSRTGYWPIYFGEGSWLTVV.

This clonotype was found many times. The chain recombines TRBV12-3 or TRBV12-4 with TRBJ2-5, with TRBD2 as a possible D gene (6 bases). Trimming pared 5 bases from V and 7 bases from J, leaving 20 bases between. CDR3 length: 15 residues. This CDR3 is CASSPRQAGQGTQYF. The CDR3 nucleotides read TGTGCCAGCAGTCCTAGGCAGGCGGGGCAGGGGACCCAGTACTTC.

This clonotype has just a few counts. The chain is built from TRBV19 and TRBJ2-5; TRBD2 is a possible D gene (6 bases). This CDR3 has 15 amino acids. Trimming removed 3 bases at V and 9 bases at J, with 20 bases between. From germline, CDR1 is LNHDA and CDR2 SQIVND (reference sequence). For the CDR3, the DNA is TGTGCCAGTAGTATTACTAGCAGTTCGGCTGAGGCCCAGTACTTC. Amino acids: CASSITSSSAEAQYF. Drawing the rest from reference TRBV19 and TRBJ2-5, the complete variable domain is DGGITQSPKYLFRKEGQNVTLSCEQNLNHDAMYWYRQDPGQGLRLIYYSQIVNDFQKGDIAEGYSVSREKKESFPLTVTSAQKNPTAFYLCASSITSSSAEAQYFGPGTRLLVL.

This clonotype was counted many times. This CDR3 reads CASSQLIVQGKTQYF. The CDR3 bases are TGCGCCAGCAGCCAATTGATTGTGCAGGGAAAGACCCAGTACTTC. The V and J genes are TRBV4-1 and TRBJ2-5; perhaps TRBD1 as D (5 bases). Trimming took off 2 bases at V and 6 bases at J, with 16 bases between the two ends. CDR1 and CDR2 from the germline V gene are MGHRA and YSYEKL. This CDR3 region has 15 residues.

This clonotype was seen many times. The chain recombines TRBV19 with TRBJ1-5; 7 bases match TRBD1. V trimming: 3 bases; J trimming: 2 bases; junction bases outside the gene matches: 4. Germline loops: CDR1 LNHDA, CDR2 SQIVND (reference sequence). This CDR3 has 15 amino acids. CDR3 amino acids: CASSIDREGNQPQHF. CDR3 sequence (DNA): TGTGCCAGTAGTATTGACAGGGAGGGCAATCAGCCCCAGCATTTT.

The chain carries TRBV2 and TRBJ2-1; D is possibly TRBD2 (6 bases). Germline CDR1 SNHLY, CDR2 FYNNEI. The CDR3 runs to 14 residues. Deletions cut 8 bases from V and 0 bases from J, with 11 bases between. The CDR3: CASGRTSSYNEQFF. The CDR3 coding sequence is TGTGCCAGCGGGAGGACAAGCTCCTACAATGAGCAGTTCTTC. The full variable domain, with the rest looked up from reference TRBV2 and TRBJ2-1, is EPEVTQTPSHQVTQMGQEVILRCVPISNHLYFYWYRQILGQKVEFLVSFYNNEISEKSEIFDDQFSVERPDGSNFTLKIRSTKLEDSAMYFCASGRTSSYNEQFFGPGTRLTVL.

The genes are TRBV5-1 and TRBJ2-3; D is uncertain. V dropped 6 bases and J dropped 0 bases, with 8 bases sitting between them. The CDR3 extends over 13 amino acids. From germline, CDR1 is SGHRS and CDR2 YFSETQ. This CDR3 reads CASKKISTDTQYF. In DNA form, the CDR3 reads TGCGCCAGCAAAAAAATAAGCACAGATACGCAGTATTTT.

This clonotype came up many times. The chain carries TRBV20-1 and TRBJ1-5, with a tentative D call TRBD1 (5 bases). V was cut by 4 bases and J by 2 bases, with 12 bases left in between. The germline V gene encodes CDR1 DFQATT and CDR2 SNEGSKA (reference sequence). CDR3 size: 14 residues. For the CDR3, the DNA is TGCAGTGCTAATGCCGGGGGGGGCAATCAGCCCCAGCATTTT. Its protein is CSANAGGGNQPQHF.

This clonotype was recorded many times. The chain employs TRBV7-2 and TRBJ2-7; TRBD2 matches 9 bases. The CDR3 contains 14 residues. Germline CDR1 and CDR2: SGHTA and FQGNSA. V dropped 1 base and J dropped 7; count of bases not matched to a gene: 5. CDR3 region: CASSLVAGVEEQYF. The CDR3 nucleotides read TGTGCCAGCAGCTTAGTAGCGGGAGTGGAAGAGCAGTACTTC.

Notes on this clonotype: At one of its ends the junction is not consistent with the germline gene, which may arise from a read error. V gene TRBV25-1 combines with J gene TRBJ2-2; maybe TRBD1 (6 bases). The length of the CDR3 is 14 residues. CDR1 and CDR2 from the germline V gene are MGHDK and SYGVNS. The CDR3 DNA is TGTGCCAGCAGGGACGCTCGGGACACCGTGGAGCTTTTTTTT. Its protein is CASRDARDTVELFF.

For this clonotype: An end of the junction does not agree with germline; a read error may underlie this. This chain uses TRBV5-1 with TRBJ2-3, with 10 positions matching TRBD2. CDR1 and CDR2 (germline): SGHRS, YFSETQ. CDR3 length: 17 residues. The CDR3 DNA sequence: TGCTCCAGCAGCCGCTTCGACTTAGCGGGGGGAGGGATTACGCAGTATTTT. Residues: CSSSRFDLAGGGITQYF.

This chain connects TRBV5-4 to TRBJ2-4; D is undetermined. Trimming shortened V by 3 bases and J by 11 bases, and 15 bases separated the two germline ends. Germline-derived CDR1 and CDR2 are SGHNT and YYREEE (reference sequence). The CDR3 extends over 13 amino acids. CDR3 nucleotides: TGTGCCAGCAGCTCTAACACGAACGACGTTCAGTACTTC. Its translation is CASSSNTNDVQYF. Full variable domain (remainder filled in from reference TRBV5-4 and TRBJ2-4): ETGVTQSPTHLIKTRGQQVTLRCSSQSGHNTVSWYQQALGQGPQFIFQYYREEENGRGNFPPRFSGLQFPNYSSELNVNALELDDSALYLCASSSNTNDVQYFGAGTRLSVL.

This clonotype was seen at least ten times. The rearrangement joins TRBV28 to TRBJ1-1; D not resolved. The germline V gene encodes CDR1 MDHEN and CDR2 SYDVKM. The V gene lost 8 bases and the J gene lost 4 bases, with 17 bases spanning the gap. The CDR3 extends over 14 amino acids. CDR3 coding DNA: TGTGCCAGCTACCCCCGGCAGTCGGGCACTGAAGCTTTCTTT. Translated: CASYPRQSGTEAFF.

This clonotype has ten or more counts. The V call is TRBV5-6, the J call TRBJ1-2; TRBD1 agrees at 9 bases. CDR3 length: 14 residues. With 4 bases clipped from V and 7 bases from J, the junction kept 8 bases outside the gene matches. CDR1 and CDR2 (germline): SGHDT, YYEEEE. The CDR3 loop is CASSALQGAGGYTF. The CDR3 bases are TGTGCCAGCAGCGCCTTACAGGGGGCGGGTGGCTACACCTTC.